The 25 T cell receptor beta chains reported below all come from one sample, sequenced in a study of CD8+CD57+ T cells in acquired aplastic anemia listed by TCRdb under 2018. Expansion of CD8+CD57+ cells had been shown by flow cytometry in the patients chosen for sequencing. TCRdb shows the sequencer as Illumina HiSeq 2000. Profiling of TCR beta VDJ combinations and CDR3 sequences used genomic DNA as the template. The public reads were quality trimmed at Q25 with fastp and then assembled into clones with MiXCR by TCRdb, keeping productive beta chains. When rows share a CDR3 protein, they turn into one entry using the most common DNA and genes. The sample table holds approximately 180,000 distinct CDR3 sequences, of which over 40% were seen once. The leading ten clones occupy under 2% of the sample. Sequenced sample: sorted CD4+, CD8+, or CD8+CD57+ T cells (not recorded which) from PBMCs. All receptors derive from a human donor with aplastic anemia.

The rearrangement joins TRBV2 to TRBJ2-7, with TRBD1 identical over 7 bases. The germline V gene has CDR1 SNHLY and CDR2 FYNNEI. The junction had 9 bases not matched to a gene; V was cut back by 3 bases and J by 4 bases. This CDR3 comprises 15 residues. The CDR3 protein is CASSDDREVLYEQYF. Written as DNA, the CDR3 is TGTGCCAGCAGTGACGACAGGGAAGTTTTGTACGAGCAGTACTTC.

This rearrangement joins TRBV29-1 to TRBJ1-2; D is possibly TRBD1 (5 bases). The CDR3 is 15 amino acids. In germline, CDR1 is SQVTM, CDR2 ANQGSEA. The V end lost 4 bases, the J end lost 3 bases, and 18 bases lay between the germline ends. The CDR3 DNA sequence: TGCAGCGTTGCCGGGACTTCTCCTTGGGACTATGGCTACACCTTC. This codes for CSVAGTSPWDYGYTF.

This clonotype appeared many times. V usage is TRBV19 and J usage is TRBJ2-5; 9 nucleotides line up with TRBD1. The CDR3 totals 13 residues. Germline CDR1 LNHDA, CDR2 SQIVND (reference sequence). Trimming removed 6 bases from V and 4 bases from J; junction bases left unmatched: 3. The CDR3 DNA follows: TGTGCCAGTAGGGACAGGGGAAGAGAGACCCAGTACTTC. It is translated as CASRDRGRETQYF.

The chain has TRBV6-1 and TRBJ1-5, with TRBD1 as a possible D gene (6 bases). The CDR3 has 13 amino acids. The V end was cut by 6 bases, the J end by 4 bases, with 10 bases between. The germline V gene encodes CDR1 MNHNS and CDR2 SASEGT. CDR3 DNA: TGTGCCAGCAGAACAGGGCTGAATCAGCCCCAGCATTTT. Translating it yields CASRTGLNQPQHF.

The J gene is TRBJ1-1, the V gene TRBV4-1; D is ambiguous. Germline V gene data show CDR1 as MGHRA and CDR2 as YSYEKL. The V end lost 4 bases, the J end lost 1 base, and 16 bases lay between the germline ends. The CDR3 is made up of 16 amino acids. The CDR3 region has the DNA TGCGCCAGCAGCCCCTCGGGATCCAGAACGAACACTGAAGCTTTCTTT. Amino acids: CASSPSGSRTNTEAFF.

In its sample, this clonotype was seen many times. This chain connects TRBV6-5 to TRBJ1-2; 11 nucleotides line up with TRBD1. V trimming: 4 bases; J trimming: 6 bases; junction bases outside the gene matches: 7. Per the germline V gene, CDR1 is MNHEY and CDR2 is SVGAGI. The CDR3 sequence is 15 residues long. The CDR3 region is CASSFPGTGGNGYTF. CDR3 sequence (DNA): TGTGCCAGCAGTTTTCCCGGGACAGGGGGAAATGGCTACACCTTC.

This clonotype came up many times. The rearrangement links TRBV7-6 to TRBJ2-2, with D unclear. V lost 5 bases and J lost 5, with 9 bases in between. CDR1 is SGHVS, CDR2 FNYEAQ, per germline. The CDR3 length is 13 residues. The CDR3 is CASSRRVTGELFF. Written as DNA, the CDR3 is TGTGCCAGCAGCCGACGGGTGACCGGGGAGCTGTTTTTT.

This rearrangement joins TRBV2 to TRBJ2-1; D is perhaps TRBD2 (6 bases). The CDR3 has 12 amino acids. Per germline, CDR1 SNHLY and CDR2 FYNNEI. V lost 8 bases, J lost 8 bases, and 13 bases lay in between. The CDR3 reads CASLADSDEQFF. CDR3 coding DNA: TGTGCCAGCTTAGCGGACTCGGATGAGCAGTTCTTC.

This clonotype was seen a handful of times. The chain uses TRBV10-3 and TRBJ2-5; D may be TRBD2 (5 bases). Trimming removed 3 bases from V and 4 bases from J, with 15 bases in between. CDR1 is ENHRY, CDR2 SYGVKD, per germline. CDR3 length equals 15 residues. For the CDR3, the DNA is TGTGCCATCAGTGAAGGGCCAAGCGGACGAGAGACCCAGTACTTC. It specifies CAISEGPSGRETQYF.

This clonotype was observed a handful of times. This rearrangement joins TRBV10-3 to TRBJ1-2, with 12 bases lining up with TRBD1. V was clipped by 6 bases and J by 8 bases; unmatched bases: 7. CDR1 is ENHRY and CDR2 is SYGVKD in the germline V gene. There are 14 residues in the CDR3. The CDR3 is CAIRGQGAAWGYTF. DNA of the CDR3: TGTGCCATCAGGGGACAGGGGGCCGCTTGGGGCTACACCTTC.

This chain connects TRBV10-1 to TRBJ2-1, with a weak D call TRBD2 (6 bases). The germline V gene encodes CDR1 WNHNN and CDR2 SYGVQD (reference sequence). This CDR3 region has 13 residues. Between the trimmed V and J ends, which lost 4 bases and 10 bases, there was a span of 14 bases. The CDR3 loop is CASSGGLASEQFF. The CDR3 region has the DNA TGCGCCAGCAGTGGAGGGCTAGCGAGCGAGCAGTTCTTC.

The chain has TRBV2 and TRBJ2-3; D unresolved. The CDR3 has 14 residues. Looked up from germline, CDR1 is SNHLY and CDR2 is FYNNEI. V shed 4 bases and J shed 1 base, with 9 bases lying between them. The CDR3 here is CASSGPRGTDTQYF. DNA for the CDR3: TGTGCCAGCAGTGGGCCCCGTGGCACAGATACGCAGTATTTT.

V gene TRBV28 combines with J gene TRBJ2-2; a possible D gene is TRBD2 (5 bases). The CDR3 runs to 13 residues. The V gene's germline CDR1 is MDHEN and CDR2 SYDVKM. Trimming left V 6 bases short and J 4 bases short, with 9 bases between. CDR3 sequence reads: CASSYRGTGELFF. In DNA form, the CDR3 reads TGTGCCAGCAGCTACCGGGGCACCGGGGAGCTGTTTTTT.

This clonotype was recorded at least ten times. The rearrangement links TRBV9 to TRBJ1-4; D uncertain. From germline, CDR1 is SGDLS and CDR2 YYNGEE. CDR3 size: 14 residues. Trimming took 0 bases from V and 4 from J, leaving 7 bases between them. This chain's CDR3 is CASSVGADNEKLFF. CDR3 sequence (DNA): TGTGCCAGCAGCGTAGGGGCGGATAATGAAAAACTGTTTTTT.

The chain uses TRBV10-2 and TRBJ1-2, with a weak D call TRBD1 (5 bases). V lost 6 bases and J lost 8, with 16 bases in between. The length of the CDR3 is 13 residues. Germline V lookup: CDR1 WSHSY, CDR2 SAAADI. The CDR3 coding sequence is TGCGCCAGCAGGGGCCGGGACCCGAGGGGCTACACCTTC. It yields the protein CASRGRDPRGYTF.

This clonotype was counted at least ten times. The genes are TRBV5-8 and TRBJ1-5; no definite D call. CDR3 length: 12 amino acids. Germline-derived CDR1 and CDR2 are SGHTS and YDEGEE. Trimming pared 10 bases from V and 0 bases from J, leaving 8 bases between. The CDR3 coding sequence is TGTGCCGACGGGTATAGCAATCAGCCCCAGCATTTT. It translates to CADGYSNQPQHF.

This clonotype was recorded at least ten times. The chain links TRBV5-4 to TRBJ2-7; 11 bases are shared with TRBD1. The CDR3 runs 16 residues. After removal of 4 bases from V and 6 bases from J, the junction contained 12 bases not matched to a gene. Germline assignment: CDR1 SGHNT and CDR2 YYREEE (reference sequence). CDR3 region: CASSRNPGTGGGEQYF. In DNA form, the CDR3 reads TGTGCCAGCAGCCGGAACCCCGGGACAGGGGGAGGCGAGCAGTACTTC.

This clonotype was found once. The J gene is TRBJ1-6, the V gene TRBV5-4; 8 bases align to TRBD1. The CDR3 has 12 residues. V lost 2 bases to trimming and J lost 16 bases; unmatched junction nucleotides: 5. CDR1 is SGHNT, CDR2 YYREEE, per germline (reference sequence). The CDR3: CASSFGTGRLHF. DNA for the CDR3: TGTGCCAGCAGCTTCGGGACAGGCAGACTCCACTTT.

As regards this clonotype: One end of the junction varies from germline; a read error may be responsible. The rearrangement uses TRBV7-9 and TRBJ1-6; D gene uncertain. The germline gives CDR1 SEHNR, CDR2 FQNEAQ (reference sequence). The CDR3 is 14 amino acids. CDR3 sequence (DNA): TGTGCCAGCGAAAGGGTCTCCTATAACTCACCCCTCCACTTT. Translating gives CASERVSYNSPLHF.

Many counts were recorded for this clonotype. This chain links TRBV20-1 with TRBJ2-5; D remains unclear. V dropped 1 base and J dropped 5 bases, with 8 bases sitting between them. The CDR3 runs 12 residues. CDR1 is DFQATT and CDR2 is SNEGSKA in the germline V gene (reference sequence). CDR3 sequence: CSARAGHETQYF. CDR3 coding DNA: TGCAGTGCTAGAGCCGGGCACGAGACCCAGTACTTC.

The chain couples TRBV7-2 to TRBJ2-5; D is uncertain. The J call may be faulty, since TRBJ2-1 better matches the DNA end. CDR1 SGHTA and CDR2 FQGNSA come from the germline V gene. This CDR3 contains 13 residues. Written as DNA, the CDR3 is TGTGCCAGCAGCTTAACGTCCTACAATGAGCAGTTCTTC. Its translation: CASSLTSYNEQFF.

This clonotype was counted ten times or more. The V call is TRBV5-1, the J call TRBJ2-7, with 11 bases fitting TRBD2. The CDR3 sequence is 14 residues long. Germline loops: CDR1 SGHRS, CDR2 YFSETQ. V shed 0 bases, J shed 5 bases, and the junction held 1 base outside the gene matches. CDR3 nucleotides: TGCGCCAGCAGCTTGGCACTAGCGGGAGACGAGCAGTACTTC. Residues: CASSLALAGDEQYF.

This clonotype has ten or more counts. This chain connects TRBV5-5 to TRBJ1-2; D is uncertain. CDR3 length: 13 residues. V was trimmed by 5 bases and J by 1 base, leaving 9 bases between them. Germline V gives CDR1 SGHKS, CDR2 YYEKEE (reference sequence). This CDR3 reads CASSEEGNYGYTF. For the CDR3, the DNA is TGTGCCAGCAGTGAGGAGGGTAACTATGGCTACACCTTC.

The CDR3 DNA follows: TGTGCCAGCAGCTTAGCGCCGCTACCGCTAGCGGGAGCGCGAGAGACCCAGTACTTC. Its translation: CASSLAPLPLAGARETQYF. The chain is built from TRBV11-1 and TRBJ2-1, with 10 positions matching TRBD2. The J call may be in error: the DNA end matches TRBJ2-5 better. This CDR3 has 19 residues. Germline CDR1 reads SGHAT; CDR2 reads FQDESV (reference sequence).

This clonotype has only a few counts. The CDR3 here is CATSDADSPGANVLTF. In DNA form, the CDR3 reads TGTGCCACCAGTGACGCTGACAGCCCTGGGGCCAACGTCCTGACTTTC. The chain recombines TRBV24-1 with TRBJ2-6; weak D call: TRBD1 (5 bases). CDR1 is KGHDR, CDR2 SFDVKD, per germline. This CDR3 has 16 residues. Trimming left V 4 bases short and J 2 bases short, with 11 bases between.